The sequence of this T cell receptor (beta chain) was determined in a study of PD-1 blockade in classical Hodgkin lymphoma. Study results and limitations: For complete responders, baseline diversity was comparable to that of newly diagnosed patients. The origin of the repertoire differences remains undefined, with disease activity or prior therapy as possible causes.

Only in-frame clones appear in the TCRdb table, and some are missing; sequencing was by immunoSEQ multiplex PCR. The sample lists 6,500 to 8,500 clones, 86% occurring once. A note on this clone: Its antigen is as yet unknown.

Looked up from germline, CDR1 is SGHRS and CDR2 is YFSETQ. V shed 0 bases and J shed 8 bases, with 9 bases lying between them. The CDR3 runs 13 residues. Noted time point: cycle 4 day 1 (C4D1), after about 6 weeks of nivolumab. Each and every patient relapsed after autologous stem cell transplantation, and patients got differing brentuximab vedotin exposure. Best responses included complete response and partial response; otherwise, the best response was progressive disease. The V and J genes are TRBV5-1 and TRBJ2-4, with D tentatively TRBD2 (5 bases). This TCR was recovered from a human donor with classical Hodgkin lymphoma. The sample in question was peripheral blood mononuclear cells (PBMCs), obtained before the fourth cycle of nivolumab. The CDR3 sequence: CASSLGEADIQYF. Here the CDR3 DNA reads TGCGCCAGCAGCTTGGGAGAAGCGGACATTCAGTACTTC.